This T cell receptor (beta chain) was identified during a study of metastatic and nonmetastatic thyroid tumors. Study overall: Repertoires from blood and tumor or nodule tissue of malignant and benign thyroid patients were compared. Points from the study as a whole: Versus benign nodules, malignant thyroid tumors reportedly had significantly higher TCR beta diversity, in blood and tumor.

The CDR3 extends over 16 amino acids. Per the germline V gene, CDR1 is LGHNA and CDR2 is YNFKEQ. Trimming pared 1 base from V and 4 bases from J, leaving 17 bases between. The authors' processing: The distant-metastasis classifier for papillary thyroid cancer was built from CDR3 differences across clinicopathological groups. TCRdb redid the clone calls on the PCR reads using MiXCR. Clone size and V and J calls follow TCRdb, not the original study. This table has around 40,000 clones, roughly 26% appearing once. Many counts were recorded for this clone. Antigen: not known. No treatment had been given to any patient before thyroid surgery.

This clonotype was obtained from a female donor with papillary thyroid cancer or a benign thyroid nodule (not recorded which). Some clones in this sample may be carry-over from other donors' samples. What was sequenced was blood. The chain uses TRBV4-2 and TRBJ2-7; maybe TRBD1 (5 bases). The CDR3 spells CASSQADRAAQYEQYF. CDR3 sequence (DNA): TGTGCCAGCAGCCAAGCCGACAGAGCAGCTCAATACGAGCAGTACTTC.